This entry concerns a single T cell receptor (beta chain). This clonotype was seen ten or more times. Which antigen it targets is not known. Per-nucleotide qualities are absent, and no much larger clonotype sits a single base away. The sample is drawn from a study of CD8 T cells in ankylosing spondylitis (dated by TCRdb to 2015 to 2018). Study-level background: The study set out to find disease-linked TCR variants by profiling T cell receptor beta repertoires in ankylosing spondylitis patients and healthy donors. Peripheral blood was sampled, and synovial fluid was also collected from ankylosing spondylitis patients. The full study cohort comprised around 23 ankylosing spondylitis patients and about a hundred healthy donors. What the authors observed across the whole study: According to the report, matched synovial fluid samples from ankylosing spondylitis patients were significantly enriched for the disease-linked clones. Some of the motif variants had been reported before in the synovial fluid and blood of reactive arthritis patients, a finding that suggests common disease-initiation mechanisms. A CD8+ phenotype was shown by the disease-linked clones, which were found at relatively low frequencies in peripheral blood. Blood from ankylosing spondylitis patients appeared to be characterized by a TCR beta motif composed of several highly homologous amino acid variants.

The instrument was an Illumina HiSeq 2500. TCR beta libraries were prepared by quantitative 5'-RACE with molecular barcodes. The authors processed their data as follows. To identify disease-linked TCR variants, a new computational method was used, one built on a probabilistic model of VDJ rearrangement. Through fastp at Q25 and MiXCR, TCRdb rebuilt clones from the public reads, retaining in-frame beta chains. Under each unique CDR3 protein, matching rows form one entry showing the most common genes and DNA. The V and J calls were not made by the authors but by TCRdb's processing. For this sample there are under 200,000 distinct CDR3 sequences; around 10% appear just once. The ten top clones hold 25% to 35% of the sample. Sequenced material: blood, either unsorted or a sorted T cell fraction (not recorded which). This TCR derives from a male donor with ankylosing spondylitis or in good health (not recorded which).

The bases are TGTGCCAGCAGTTTAGCCGGGGGCGACACTAATGAAAAACTGTTTTTT. The encoded protein is CASSLAGGDTNEKLFF. The rearrangement combines TRBV12-3 or TRBV12-4 with TRBJ1-4; TRBD1 is a weak D gene call, 6 bases matching. V lost 0 bases and J lost 2 bases; the stretch between them is 10 bases long. The CDR3 measures 16 amino acids from cysteine to phenylalanine. CDR3 DNA is the only sequence kept; it has 48 bases, read in frame from the first base.